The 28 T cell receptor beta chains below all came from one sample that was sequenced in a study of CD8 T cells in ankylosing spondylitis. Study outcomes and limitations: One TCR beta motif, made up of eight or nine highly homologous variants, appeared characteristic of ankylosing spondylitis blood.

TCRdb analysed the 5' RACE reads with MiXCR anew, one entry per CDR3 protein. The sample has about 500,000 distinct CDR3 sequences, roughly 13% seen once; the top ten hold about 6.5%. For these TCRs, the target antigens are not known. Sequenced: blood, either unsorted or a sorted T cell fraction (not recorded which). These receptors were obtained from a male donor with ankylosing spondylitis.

CDR3 protein: CASSWLYNEQFF. The CDR3 DNA follows: TGTGCCAGCAGCTGGCTCTACAATGAGCAGTTCTTC. The rearrangement joins TRBV7-8 to TRBJ2-1; D gene unclear. This CDR3 is 12 amino acids long. The V and J ends lost 4 bases and 3 bases respectively, with 4 bases between them. CDR1 is SGHVS and CDR2 is FQNEAQ in the germline V gene.

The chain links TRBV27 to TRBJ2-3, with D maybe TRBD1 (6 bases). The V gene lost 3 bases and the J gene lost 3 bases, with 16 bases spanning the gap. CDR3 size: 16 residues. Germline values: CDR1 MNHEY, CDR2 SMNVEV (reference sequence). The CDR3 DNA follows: TGTGCCAGCAGTTTCAGGGGCCCTCTATCTACAGATACGCAGTATTTT. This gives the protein CASSFRGPLSTDTQYF.

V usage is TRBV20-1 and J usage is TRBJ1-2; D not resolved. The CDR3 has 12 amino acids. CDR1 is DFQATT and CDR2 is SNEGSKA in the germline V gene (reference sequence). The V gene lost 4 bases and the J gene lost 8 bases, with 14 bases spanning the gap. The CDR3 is CSATRESWGYTF. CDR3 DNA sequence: TGCAGTGCTACCCGGGAGTCCTGGGGCTACACCTTC.

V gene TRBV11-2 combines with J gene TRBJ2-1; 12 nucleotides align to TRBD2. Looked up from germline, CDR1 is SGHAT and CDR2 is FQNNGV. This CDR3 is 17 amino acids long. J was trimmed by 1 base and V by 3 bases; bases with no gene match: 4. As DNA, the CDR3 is TGTGCCAGCAGCTTGACTAGCGGGAGATCTTCCTACAATGAGCAGTTCTTC. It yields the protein CASSLTSGRSSYNEQFF.

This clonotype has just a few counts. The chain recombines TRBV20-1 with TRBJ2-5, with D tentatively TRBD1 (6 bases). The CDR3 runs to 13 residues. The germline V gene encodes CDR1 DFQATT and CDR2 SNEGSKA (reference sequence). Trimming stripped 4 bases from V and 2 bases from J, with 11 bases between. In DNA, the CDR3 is TGCAGTGCTATCCCAGGGGTGCAAGAGACCCAGTACTTC. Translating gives CSAIPGVQETQYF.

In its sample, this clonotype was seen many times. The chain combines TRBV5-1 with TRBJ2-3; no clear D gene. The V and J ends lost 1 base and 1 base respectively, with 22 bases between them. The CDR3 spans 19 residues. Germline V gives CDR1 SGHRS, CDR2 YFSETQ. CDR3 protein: CASSLNSPLSYPRTDTQYF. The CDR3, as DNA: TGCGCCAGCAGCTTGAACTCGCCGCTATCCTATCCCCGCACAGATACGCAGTATTTT.

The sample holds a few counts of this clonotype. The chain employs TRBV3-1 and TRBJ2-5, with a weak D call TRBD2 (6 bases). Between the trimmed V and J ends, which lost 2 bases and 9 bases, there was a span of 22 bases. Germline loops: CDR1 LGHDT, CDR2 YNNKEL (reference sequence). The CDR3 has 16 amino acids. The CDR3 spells CASSQPLTRRNLAQYF. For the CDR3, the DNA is TGTGCCAGCAGCCAACCCCTGACTAGGCGAAATTTGGCCCAGTACTTC.

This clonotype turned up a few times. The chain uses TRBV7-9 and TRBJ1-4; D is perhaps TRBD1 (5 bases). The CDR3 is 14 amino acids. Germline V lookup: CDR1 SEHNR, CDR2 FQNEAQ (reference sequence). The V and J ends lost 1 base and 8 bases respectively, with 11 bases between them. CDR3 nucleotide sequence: TGTGCCAGCAGCTTAGGCAGGGCGAGGGAAAAACTGTTTTTT. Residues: CASSLGRAREKLFF.

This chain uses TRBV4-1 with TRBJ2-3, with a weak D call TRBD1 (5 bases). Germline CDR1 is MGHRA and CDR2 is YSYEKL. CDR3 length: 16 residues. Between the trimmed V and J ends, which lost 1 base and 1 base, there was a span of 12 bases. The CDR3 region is CASSQGQGVRTDTQYF. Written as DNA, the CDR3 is TGCGCCAGCAGCCAAGGGCAGGGTGTTCGCACAGATACGCAGTATTTT.

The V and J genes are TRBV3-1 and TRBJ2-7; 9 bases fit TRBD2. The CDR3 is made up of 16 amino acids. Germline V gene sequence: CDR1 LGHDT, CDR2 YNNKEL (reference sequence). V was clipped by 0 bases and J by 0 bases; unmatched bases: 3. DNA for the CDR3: TGTGCCAGCAGCCAAGAATTGACTAGCGGCTCCTACGAGCAGTACGTC. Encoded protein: CASSQELTSGSYEQYV.

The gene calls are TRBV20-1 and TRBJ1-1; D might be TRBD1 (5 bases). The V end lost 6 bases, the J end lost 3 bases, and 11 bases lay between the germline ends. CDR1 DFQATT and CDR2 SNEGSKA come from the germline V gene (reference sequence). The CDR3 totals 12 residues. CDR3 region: CSAMQGDTEAFF. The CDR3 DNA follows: TGCAGTGCCATGCAGGGAGACACTGAAGCTTTCTTT.

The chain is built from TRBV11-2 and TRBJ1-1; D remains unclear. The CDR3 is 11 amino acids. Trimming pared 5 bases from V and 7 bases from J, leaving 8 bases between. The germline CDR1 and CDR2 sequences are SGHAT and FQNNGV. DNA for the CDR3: TGTGCCAGCAGCGCCTCAGGTGAAGCTTTCTTT. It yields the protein CASSASGEAFF.

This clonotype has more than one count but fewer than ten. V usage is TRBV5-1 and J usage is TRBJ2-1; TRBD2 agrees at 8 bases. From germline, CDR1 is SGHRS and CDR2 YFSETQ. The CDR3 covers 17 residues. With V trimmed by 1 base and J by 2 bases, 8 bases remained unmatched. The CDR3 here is CASSLQFPGGAYNEQFF. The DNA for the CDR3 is TGCGCCAGCAGCTTGCAATTTCCGGGAGGGGCCTACAATGAGCAGTTCTTC.

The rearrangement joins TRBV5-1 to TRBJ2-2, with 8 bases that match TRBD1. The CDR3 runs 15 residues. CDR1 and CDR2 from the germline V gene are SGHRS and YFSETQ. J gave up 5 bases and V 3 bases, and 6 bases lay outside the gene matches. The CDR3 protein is CASSSPDRGTGELFF. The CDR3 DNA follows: TGCGCCAGCAGCTCGCCTGACAGGGGAACCGGGGAGCTGTTTTTT. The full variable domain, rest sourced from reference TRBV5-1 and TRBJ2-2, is KAGVTQTPRYLIKTRGQQVTLSCSPISGHRSVSWYQQTPGQGLQFLFEYFSETQRNKGNFPGRFSGRQFSNSRSEMNVSTLELGDSALYLCASSSPDRGTGELFFGEGSRLTVL.

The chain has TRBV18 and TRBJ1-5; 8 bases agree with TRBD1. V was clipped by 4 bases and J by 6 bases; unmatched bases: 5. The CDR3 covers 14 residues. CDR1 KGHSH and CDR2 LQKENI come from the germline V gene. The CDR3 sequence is CASSLDRGVQPQHF. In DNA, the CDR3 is TGTGCCAGCTCACTCGACAGGGGTGTTCAGCCCCAGCATTTT.

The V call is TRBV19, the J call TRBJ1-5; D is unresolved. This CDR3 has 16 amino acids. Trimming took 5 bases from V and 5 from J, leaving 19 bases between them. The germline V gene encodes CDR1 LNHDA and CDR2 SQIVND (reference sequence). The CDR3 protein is CASSPRVFLGDQPQHF. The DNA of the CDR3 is TGTGCCAGTAGTCCCCGGGTGTTCCTCGGGGATCAGCCCCAGCATTTT.

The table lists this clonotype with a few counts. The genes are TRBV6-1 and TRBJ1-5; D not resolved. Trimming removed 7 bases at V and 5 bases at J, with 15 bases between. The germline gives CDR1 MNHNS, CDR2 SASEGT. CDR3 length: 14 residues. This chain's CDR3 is CASNAAIMDQPQHF. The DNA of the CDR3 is TGTGCCAGCAATGCCGCTATTATGGATCAGCCCCAGCATTTT.

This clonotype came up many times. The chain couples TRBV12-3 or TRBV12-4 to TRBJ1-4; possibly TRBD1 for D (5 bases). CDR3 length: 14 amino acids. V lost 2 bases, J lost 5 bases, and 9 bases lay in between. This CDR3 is CASSLRGANEKLFF. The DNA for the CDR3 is TGTGCCAGCAGTTTACGAGGGGCAAATGAAAAACTGTTTTTT.

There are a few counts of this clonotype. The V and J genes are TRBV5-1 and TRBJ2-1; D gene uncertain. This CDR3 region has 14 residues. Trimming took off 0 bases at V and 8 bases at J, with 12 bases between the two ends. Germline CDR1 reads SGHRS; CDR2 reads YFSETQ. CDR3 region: CASSLAHPSDEQFF. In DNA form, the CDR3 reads TGCGCCAGCAGCTTGGCCCACCCAAGCGATGAGCAGTTCTTC.

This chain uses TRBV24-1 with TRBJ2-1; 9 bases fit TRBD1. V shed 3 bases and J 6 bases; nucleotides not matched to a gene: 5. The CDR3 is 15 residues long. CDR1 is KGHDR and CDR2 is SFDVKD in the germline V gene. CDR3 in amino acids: CATSDKGQGFNEQFF. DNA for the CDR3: TGTGCCACCAGTGATAAAGGACAGGGGTTCAATGAGCAGTTCTTC.

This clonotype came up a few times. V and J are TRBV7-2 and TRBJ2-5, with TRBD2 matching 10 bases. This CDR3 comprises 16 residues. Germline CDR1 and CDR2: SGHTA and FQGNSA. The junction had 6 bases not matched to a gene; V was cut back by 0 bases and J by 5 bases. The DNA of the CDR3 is TGTGCCAGCAGCTTAGCGCAAGCGGGAGGGAGGGAGACCCAGTACTTC. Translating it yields CASSLAQAGGRETQYF.

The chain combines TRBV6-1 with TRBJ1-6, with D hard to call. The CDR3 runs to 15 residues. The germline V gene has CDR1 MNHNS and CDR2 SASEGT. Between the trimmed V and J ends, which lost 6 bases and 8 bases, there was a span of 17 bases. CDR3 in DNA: TGTGCCAGCAGGGTTGACCCCGGGCGGGATTCACCCCTCCACTTT. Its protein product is CASRVDPGRDSPLHF.

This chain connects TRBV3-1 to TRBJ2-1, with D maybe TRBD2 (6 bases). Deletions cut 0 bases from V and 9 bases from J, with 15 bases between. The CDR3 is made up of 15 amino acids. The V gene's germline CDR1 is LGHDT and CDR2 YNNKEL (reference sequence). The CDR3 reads CASSQDDGSGSEQFF. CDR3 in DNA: TGTGCCAGCAGCCAAGATGACGGGAGCGGAAGTGAGCAGTTCTTC.

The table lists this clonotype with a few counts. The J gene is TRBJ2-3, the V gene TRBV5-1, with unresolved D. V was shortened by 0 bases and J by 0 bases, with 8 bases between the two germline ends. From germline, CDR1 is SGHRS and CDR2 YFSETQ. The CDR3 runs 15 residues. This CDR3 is CASSLEYGSTDTQYF. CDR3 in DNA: TGCGCCAGCAGCTTGGAGTACGGAAGCACAGATACGCAGTATTTT.

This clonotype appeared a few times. Here the CDR3 reads CSARDVRGFVGESPRSATYEQYF. CDR3 in DNA: TGCAGTGCTAGAGATGTTAGGGGATTTGTGGGGGAGTCCCCCCGATCGGCTACTTACGAGCAGTACTTC. The chain couples TRBV20-1 to TRBJ2-7, with D possibly called TRBD1 or TRBD2 (5 bases each). CDR3 length equals 23 residues. The ends were cut back, 0 bases at V and 4 bases at J, with 40 bases in the middle. Germline V gives CDR1 DFQATT, CDR2 SNEGSKA (reference sequence).

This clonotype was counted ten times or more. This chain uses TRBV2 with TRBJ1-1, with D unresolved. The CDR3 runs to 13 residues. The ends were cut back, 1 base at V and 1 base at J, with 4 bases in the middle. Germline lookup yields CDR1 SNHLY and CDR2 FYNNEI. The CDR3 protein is CASSEGWNTEAFF. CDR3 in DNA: TGTGCCAGCAGTGAAGGGTGGAACACTGAAGCTTTCTTT. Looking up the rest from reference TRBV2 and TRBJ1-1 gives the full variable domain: EPEVTQTPSHQVTQMGQEVILRCVPISNHLYFYWYRQILGQKVEFLVSFYNNEISEKSEIFDDQFSVERPDGSNFTLKIRSTKLEDSAMYFCASSEGWNTEAFFGQGTRLTVV.

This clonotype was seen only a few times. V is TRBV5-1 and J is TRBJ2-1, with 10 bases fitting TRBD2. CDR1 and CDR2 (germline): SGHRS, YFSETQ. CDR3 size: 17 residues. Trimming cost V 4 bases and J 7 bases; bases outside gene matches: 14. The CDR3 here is CASSRSGPGTSENEQFF. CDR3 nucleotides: TGCGCCAGCAGCCGATCGGGGCCCGGGACTAGCGAAAATGAGCAGTTCTTC. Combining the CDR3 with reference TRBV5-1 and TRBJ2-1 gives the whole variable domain KAGVTQTPRYLIKTRGQQVTLSCSPISGHRSVSWYQQTPGQGLQFLFEYFSETQRNKGNFPGRFSGRQFSNSRSEMNVSTLELGDSALYLCASSRSGPGTSENEQFFGPGTRLTVL.

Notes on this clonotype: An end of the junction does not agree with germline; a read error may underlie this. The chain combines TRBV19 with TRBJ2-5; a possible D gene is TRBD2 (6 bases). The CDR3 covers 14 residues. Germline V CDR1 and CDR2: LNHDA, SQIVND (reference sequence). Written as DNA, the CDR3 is TGTGCCAGCAGTAATACCGGGCTAGCGGAGACCCAGTACTTC. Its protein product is CASSNTGLAETQYF.